The 15 T cell receptor beta chains in this list originate from one sample, sequenced in a study of T cell repertoires in cytomegalovirus infection. TCRdb used MiXCR to reprocess the reads, holding one entry per CDR3 protein. The repertoire has some 800,000 distinct CDR3 sequences, 30% to 35% of them found once; the top ten carry under 15%. These TCRs are of unknown antigen specificity. Sequencing was performed on cultured CD8+ T cells from PBMCs, taken from culture after CMV antigen stimulation. These TCRs come from a human donor in good health (CMV status not recorded). Some clones in this sample may be carry-over from other donors' samples.

This clonotype was seen ten or more times. CDR3 sequence reads: CASSPTPGAYEQYV. The DNA of the CDR3 is TGTGCCAGCAGCCCCACGCCTGGGGCGTACGAGCAGTACGTC. The chain uses TRBV7-8 and TRBJ2-7; possibly TRBD1 for D (5 bases). V dropped 5 bases and J dropped 4 bases, with 15 bases sitting between them. This CDR3 is built from 14 residues. Germline CDR1 and CDR2: SGHVS and FQNEAQ.

This clonotype was found many times. The chain uses TRBV7-2 and TRBJ2-7; weak D call: TRBD1 (6 bases). Germline CDR1 SGHTA, CDR2 FQGNSA. V was trimmed by 5 bases and J by 3 bases, leaving 17 bases between them. The CDR3 loop spans 15 amino acids. The CDR3 DNA reads TGTGCCAGCAGCCCCACCCCGGACAGTAACTACGAGCAGTACTTC. It translates to CASSPTPDSNYEQYF.

There are many counts of this clonotype. V gene TRBV7-2 combines with J gene TRBJ2-7; tentatively, D is TRBD1 (6 bases). The CDR3 extends over 14 amino acids. The ends were cut back, 5 bases at V and 3 bases at J, with 14 bases in the middle. Germline lookup yields CDR1 SGHTA and CDR2 FQGNSA. CDR3 loop: CASSVWDIGYEQYV. The CDR3 DNA reads TGTGCCAGCAGCGTCTGGGACATCGGCTACGAGCAGTACGTC.

This clonotype was observed at least ten times. The CDR3 loop reads CASSVRDIGNPSTDTQYF. The CDR3 DNA reads as TGTGCCAGCAGCGTCCGGGACATAGGCAATCCTAGCACAGATACGCAGTATTTT. This chain connects TRBV7-2 to TRBJ2-3; tentatively, D is TRBD1 (6 bases). Trimming shortened V by 5 bases and J by 0 bases, and 21 bases separated the two germline ends. The CDR3 runs to 18 residues. Germline lookup yields CDR1 SGHTA and CDR2 FQGNSA.

This sequence joins TRBV27 and TRBJ1-1; 8 positions agree with TRBD1. The germline gives CDR1 MNHEY, CDR2 SMNVEV (reference sequence). The V segment lost 6 bases and the J segment 8 bases; nucleotides outside the gene matches: 11. This CDR3 contains 14 residues. CDR3 nucleotide sequence: TGTGCCAGCAGGATCACAGGGGGGGGCGGCGAAGCTTTCTTT. It encodes CASRITGGGGEAFF.

This clonotype was seen a few times. The chain combines TRBV4-1 with TRBJ1-1; TRBD1 matches at 7 bases. This CDR3 comprises 14 residues. CDR1 and CDR2 (germline): MGHRA, YSYEKL. With V trimmed by 2 bases and J by 4 bases, 4 bases remained unmatched. In DNA, the CDR3 is TGCGCCAGCAGCCAACAAACAGGGGTCACTGAAGCTTTCTTT. It specifies CASSQQTGVTEAFF.

The V and J genes are TRBV27 and TRBJ1-5, with D maybe TRBD1 (6 bases). This CDR3 comprises 14 residues. CDR1 and CDR2 from the germline V gene are MNHEY and SMNVEV (reference sequence). V was shortened by 6 bases and J by 7 bases, with 16 bases between the two germline ends. Here the CDR3 reads CASSRAGERQPQHF. The CDR3 DNA reads as TGTGCCAGCAGCCGCGCAGGGGAGAGGCAGCCCCAGCATTTT.

This clonotype has only a few counts. This sequence joins TRBV6-2 or TRBV6-3 and TRBJ2-4; 7 bases fit TRBD1. From germline, CDR1 is MNHEY and CDR2 SVGEGT. V gave up 6 bases and J gave up 2 bases; unmatched junction bases: 7. The CDR3 sequence is 15 residues long. The CDR3 protein is CASREAGGPKNIQYF. DNA of the CDR3: TGTGCCAGCAGGGAGGCAGGGGGTCCCAAAAACATTCAGTACTTC.

This clonotype has only a few counts. V is TRBV3-1 and J is TRBJ2-7; weak D call: TRBD2 (5 bases). Trimming took off 4 bases at V and 6 bases at J, with 19 bases between the two ends. Germline CDR1 LGHDT, CDR2 YNNKEL (reference sequence). The CDR3 totals 15 residues. The CDR3 region has the DNA TGTGCCAGCAGCCCTCCCGGACTGAACGACCCCGAGCAGTACTTC. It yields the protein CASSPPGLNDPEQYF.

This sequence joins TRBV7-6 and TRBJ1-3, with D uncertain. The CDR3 is made up of 15 amino acids. Per the germline V gene, CDR1 is SGHVS and CDR2 is FNYEAQ. V lost 6 bases and J lost 0, with 12 bases in between. This chain's CDR3 is CASSLANNSGNTIYF. CDR3 DNA sequence: TGTGCCAGCAGTCTCGCCAACAACTCTGGAAACACCATATATTTT.

This clonotype showed up just a few times. The rearrangement uses TRBV19 and TRBJ1-5; D unclear. Trimming removed 3 bases from V and 1 base from J, with 10 bases in between. The germline V gene has CDR1 LNHDA and CDR2 SQIVND (reference sequence). The CDR3 sequence is 15 residues long. The CDR3 DNA sequence: TGTGCCAGTAGTATGGGAGGATGGAGCAATCAGCCCCAGCATTTT. Encoded protein: CASSMGGWSNQPQHF. Full variable domain (remainder filled in from reference TRBV19 and TRBJ1-5): DGGITQSPKYLFRKEGQNVTLSCEQNLNHDAMYWYRQDPGQGLRLIYYSQIVNDFQKGDIAEGYSVSREKKESFPLTVTSAQKNPTAFYLCASSMGGWSNQPQHFGDGTRLSIL.

The chain has TRBV9 and TRBJ2-5; D unresolved. The V gene's germline CDR1 is SGDLS and CDR2 YYNGEE. V lost 3 bases and J 0 bases, leaving 15 bases between the germline ends. The CDR3 spans 16 residues. The CDR3 DNA is TGTGCCAGCAGCGCCTCCGTTCTTCTTTACCAAGAGACCCAGTACTTC. It specifies CASSASVLLYQETQYF. Based on the CDR3 plus reference TRBV9 and TRBJ2-5, the full variable domain is DSGVTQTPKHLITATGQRVTLRCSPRSGDLSVYWYQQSLDQGLQFLIQYYNGEERAKGNILERFSAQQFPDLHSELNLSSLELGDSALYFCASSASVLLYQETQYFGPGTRLLVL.

This clonotype occurred a few times. This chain uses TRBV7-9 with TRBJ2-3; 10 bases map to TRBD1. Germline V lookup: CDR1 SEHNR, CDR2 FQNEAQ (reference sequence). The CDR3 contains 18 residues. V trimming: 4 bases; J trimming: 0 bases; junction bases outside the gene matches: 10. Here the CDR3 reads CASSWPGQGSTSTDTQYF. The CDR3 DNA reads as TGTGCCAGCAGCTGGCCGGGACAGGGGTCAACGAGCACAGATACGCAGTATTTT.

This clonotype was counted only a few times. The J gene is TRBJ2-2, the V gene TRBV4-3, with a weak D call TRBD2 (5 bases). CDR1 is LGHNA and CDR2 is YSLEER in the germline V gene. The CDR3 totals 15 residues. The V end was cut by 0 bases, the J end by 0 bases, with 5 bases between. The CDR3 loop reads CASSQDGANTGELFF. DNA for the CDR3: TGCGCCAGCAGCCAAGACGGGGCGAACACCGGGGAGCTGTTTTTT.

This clonotype has more than one count but fewer than ten. This chain uses TRBV24-1 with TRBJ1-2; 7 nucleotides agree with TRBD1. Per germline, CDR1 KGHDR and CDR2 SFDVKD. There are 15 residues in the CDR3. The V gene end was trimmed by 5 bases and the J gene end by 4 bases; junction bases not matched to a gene: 9. CDR3 protein: CATSAWTGGLYGYTF. Written as DNA, the CDR3 is TGTGCCACCAGTGCCTGGACAGGCGGGCTCTATGGCTACACCTTC.